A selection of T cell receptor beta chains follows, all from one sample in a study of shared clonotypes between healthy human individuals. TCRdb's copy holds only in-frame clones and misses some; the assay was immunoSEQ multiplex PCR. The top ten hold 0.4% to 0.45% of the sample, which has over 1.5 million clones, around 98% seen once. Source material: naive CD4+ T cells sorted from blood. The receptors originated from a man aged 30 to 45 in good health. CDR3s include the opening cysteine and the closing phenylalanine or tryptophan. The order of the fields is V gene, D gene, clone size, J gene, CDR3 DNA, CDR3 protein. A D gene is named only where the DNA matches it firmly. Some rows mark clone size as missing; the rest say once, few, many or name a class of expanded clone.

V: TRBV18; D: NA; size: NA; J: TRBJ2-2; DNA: TGTGCCAGCTCACCCAACGCAGGGGGGGGCCAGGCGGAGGAGCTGTTTTTT; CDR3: CASSPNAGGGQAEELFF
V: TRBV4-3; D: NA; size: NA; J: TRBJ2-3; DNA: TGCGCCAGCAGCCAAGATTCAGGGTTCACAGATACGCAGTATTTT; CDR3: CASSQDSGFTDTQYF
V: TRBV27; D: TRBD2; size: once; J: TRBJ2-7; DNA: TGTGCCAGCAGTTTAGTACTAGCGGATTCCTACGAGCAGTACTTC; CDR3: CASSLVLADSYEQYF
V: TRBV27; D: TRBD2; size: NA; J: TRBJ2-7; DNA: TGTGCCAGCGGACGGACTAGCGGGTGGGAAGAGCAGTACTTC; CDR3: CASGRTSGWEEQYF
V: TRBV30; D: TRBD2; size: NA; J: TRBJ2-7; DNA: TGTGCCTGGATCTCCGGACTAGCGTCTGAGCAGTACTTC; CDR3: CAWISGLASEQYF
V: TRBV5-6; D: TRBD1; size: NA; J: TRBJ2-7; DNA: TGTGCCAGCAGCCCAACCGGGACAGCCTTTCCCGAGCAGTACTTC; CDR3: CASSPTGTAFPEQYF
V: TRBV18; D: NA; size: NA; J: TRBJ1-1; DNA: TGTGCCAGCTCACCACAGGTAGTAACTGAAGCTTTCTTT; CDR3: CASSPQVVTEAFF
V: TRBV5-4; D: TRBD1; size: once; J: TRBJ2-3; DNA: TGTGCCAGCAGCCGGGACAGGCCTCCTACAGATACGCAGTATTTT; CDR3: CASSRDRPPTDTQYF
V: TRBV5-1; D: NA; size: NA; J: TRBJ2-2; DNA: TGCGCCAGCAGCTTAGGGTCTGTGAACACCGGGGAGCTGTTTTTT; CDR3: CASSLGSVNTGELFF
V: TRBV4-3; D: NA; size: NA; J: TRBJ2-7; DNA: TGCGCCAGCAGCCAGGGCATTACTAGCCTTTCTACCTACGAGCAGTACTTC; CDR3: CASSQGITSLSTYEQYF
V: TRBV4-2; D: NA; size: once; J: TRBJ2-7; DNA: TGTGCCAGCAGCTTGAACCCTCTGACTCAAACCTACGAGCAGTACTTC; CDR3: CASSLNPLTQTYEQYF
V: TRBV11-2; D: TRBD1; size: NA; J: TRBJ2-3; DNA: TGTGCCAGCAGACCGACAGGGGCGACCACAGATACGCAGTATTTT; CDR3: CASRPTGATTDTQYF
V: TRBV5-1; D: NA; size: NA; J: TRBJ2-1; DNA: TGCGCCAGCAGCTTGGGGCTCTCCAATGAGCAGTTCTTC; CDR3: CASSLGLSNEQFF
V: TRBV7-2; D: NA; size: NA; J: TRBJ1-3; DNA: TGTGCCAGCAGCGAAGGGTGGTCTGGAAACACCATATATTTT; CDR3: CASSEGWSGNTIYF
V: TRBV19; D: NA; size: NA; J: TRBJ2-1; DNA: TGTGCCAGTAGTATATCGAGGGGTGGGAATGAGCAGTTCTTC; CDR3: CASSISRGGNEQFF
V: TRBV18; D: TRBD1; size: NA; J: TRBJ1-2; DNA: TGTGCCAGCTCACTTAAAACCGGGACAGGGGAAAGAAGCTATGGCTACACCTTC; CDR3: CASSLKTGTGERSYGYTF
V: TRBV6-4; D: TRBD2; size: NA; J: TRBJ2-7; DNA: TGTGCCAGCAGTGGAGACACGGGGGGATACGAGCAGTACTTC; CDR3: CASSGDTGGYEQYF
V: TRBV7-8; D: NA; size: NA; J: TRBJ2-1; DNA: TGTGCCAGCTGGACGGACAGCTTCGACAATGAGCAGTTCTTC; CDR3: CASWTDSFDNEQFF
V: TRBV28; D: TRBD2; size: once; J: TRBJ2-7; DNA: TGTGCCAGCAGTTTAGGCGGGAGCAATGTAAACGAGCAGTACTTC; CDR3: CASSLGGSNVNEQYF
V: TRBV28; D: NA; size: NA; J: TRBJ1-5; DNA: TGTGCCAGCAGTTTCCTTCGACAAGGGGTTCAGCCCCAGCATTTT; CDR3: CASSFLRQGVQPQHF
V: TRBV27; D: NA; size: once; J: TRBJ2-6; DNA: TGTGCCAGCAGTGGACCCCTGGGCAGAGCCTCTGGGGCCAACGTCCTGACTTTC; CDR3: CASSGPLGRASGANVLTF
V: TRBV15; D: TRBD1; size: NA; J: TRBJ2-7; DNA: TGTGCCACCGGGACAGGGGGGACCTACGAGCAGTACTTC; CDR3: CATGTGGTYEQYF
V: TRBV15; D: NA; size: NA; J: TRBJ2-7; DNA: TGTGCCACCAGCAGAGATCTAATGGACTACGAGCAGTACTTC; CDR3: CATSRDLMDYEQYF
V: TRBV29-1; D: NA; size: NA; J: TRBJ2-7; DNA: TGCAGCGTTGTAGGTGGTTACGAGCAGTACTTC; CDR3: CSVVGGYEQYF
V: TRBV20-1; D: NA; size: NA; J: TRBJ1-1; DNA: TGCAGTGCTTCTGACACTGAAGCTTTCTTT; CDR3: CSASDTEAFF
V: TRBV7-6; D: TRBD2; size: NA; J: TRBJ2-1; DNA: TGTGCCAGCAGCTTAGGACTAGCAGATAACTCCTACAATGAGCAGTTCTTC; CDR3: CASSLGLADNSYNEQFF
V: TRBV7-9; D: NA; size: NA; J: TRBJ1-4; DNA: TGTGCCAGCACCACGTCCCGAGCTGTGAAACTGTTTTTT; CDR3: CASTTSRAVKLFF
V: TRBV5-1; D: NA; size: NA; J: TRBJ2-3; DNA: TGCGCCAGCAGCTCACTAGTCAGTACTAGCACAGATACGCAGTATTTT; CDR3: CASSSLVSTSTDTQYF
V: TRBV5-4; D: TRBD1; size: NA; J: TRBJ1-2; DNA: TGTGCCAGCAGACCAGACAGGGGGATACTTGGCTACACCTTC; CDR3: CASRPDRGILGYTF
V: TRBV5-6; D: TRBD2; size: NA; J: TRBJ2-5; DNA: TGTGCCAGCAGCCTGGGTCGGACTAGTTGGGAGACCCAGTACTTC; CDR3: CASSLGRTSWETQYF
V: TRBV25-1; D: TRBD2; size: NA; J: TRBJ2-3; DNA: TGTGCCAGCAGTCGCACTAGCGGGAGGGCCAGAGGCCAGTATTTT; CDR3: CASSRTSGRARGQYF
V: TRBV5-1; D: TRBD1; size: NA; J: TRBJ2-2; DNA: TGCGCCAGCAGCGTGATACAGGGGAAGAACACCGGGGAGCTGTTTTTT; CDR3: CASSVIQGKNTGELFF